This T cell receptor beta chain was recorded in a study of blood T cell repertoires in COVID-19. Background on the study: Nucleic acid was either cDNA or gDNA, and it came from T cells, B-cell-depleted T cells, or PBMCs.

V was pared by 1 base and J by 9 bases, with 5 bases of the junction left unmatched. From germline, CDR1 is SGHNT and CDR2 YENEEA. The CDR3 contains 14 residues. Donors in Cohort 3 counted as recovered after two negative PCRs, clearance, or symptom resolution. This clone has more than one count but fewer than ten. Produced via immunoSEQ multiplex PCR; TCRdb's table is partial and in-frame only. This table has some 350,000 clones, 80% to 90% appearing once. The clonotype comes from a man younger than 30 who had recovered from COVID-19. Sequencing was done on a sample of PBMCs or T cells enriched from blood (not recorded which). V and J are TRBV11-3 and TRBJ2-1, with 8 nucleotides matching TRBD1. This chain's CDR3 is CASSLGQGMAEQFF. CDR3 sequence (DNA): TGTGCCAGCAGCTTAGGACAGGGGATGGCTGAGCAGTTCTTC.